This T cell receptor (beta chain) was recorded in a study of blood T cell repertoires in COVID-19. Data came from immunoSEQ multiplex PCR; TCRdb stores just in-frame clones and leaves some out. This table has some 42,000 clones, roughly 81% appearing once. Trimming stripped 5 bases from V and 7 bases from J, with 11 bases between. Per the germline V gene, CDR1 is MDHEN and CDR2 is SYDVKM. The CDR3 length is 12 residues. The receptor's source is a woman in her 70s with acute or convalescent COVID-19. The sample was peripheral blood. This chain uses TRBV28 with TRBJ1-2; D is perhaps TRBD1 (5 bases). DNA of the CDR3: TGTGCCAGCAGTAGACAGATGGTTGGCTACACCTTC. Translating gives CASSRQMVGYTF.